Each of the 6 T cell receptor beta chains below was sequenced from the same sample in a study of early T cells in non-severe SARS-CoV-2 infection. TCRdb ran MiXCR on the 5' RACE reads and lists one entry per CDR3 protein. This table has 85,000 to 100,000 distinct CDR3 sequences, about 12% appearing once. The sample was whole blood. The receptors come from an adult who was a healthcare worker with PCR-confirmed SARS-CoV-2 infection or an uninfected control (not recorded which).

The chain links TRBV7-8 to TRBJ1-4, with no clear D. With 1 base removed from V and 0 bases from J, the gap between germline ends came to 12 bases. The CDR3 runs to 17 residues. Germline V gene lookup returns CDR1 SGHVS and CDR2 FQNEAQ. CDR3 in DNA: TGTGCCAGCAGCTTAGGGCAGAACCTTGCAACTAATGAAAAACTGTTTTTT. It encodes CASSLGQNLATNEKLFF.

This chain links TRBV28 with TRBJ2-7; weak D call: TRBD1 (6 bases). The V and J ends lost 5 bases and 5 bases respectively, with 13 bases between them. The germline V gene encodes CDR1 MDHEN and CDR2 SYDVKM. The CDR3 is made up of 13 amino acids. As DNA, the CDR3 is TGTGCCAGCAGTCCGAGGACAGCCCACGAGCAGTACTTC. Its translation: CASSPRTAHEQYF.

In its sample, this clonotype was seen a few times. The chain has TRBV2 and TRBJ2-1; 9 bases align to TRBD2. The germline gives CDR1 SNHLY, CDR2 FYNNEI. This CDR3 spans 14 amino acids. V trimming: 8 bases; J trimming: 7 bases; junction bases outside the gene matches: 9. As DNA, the CDR3 is TGTGCCAGCCTCGGGCGGGGGGGCCGGAATGAGCAGTTCTTC. Amino acids: CASLGRGGRNEQFF.

As to this clonotype: A much larger clone lies one base from this, so it may be a read error. This sequence joins TRBV6-6 and TRBJ2-3; D call uncertain. CDR3 length equals 16 residues. In germline, CDR1 is MNHNY, CDR2 SVGAGI (reference sequence). CDR3 DNA: TGTGCCAGCAGATCTACTGTAGCCGGGCGCACAGATAAGCAGTATTTT. Its translation: CASRSTVAGRTDKQYF.

This clonotype was counted ten times or more. The chain has TRBV19 and TRBJ2-2, with 7 bases matching TRBD1. The length of the CDR3 is 18 residues. V trimming: 1 base; J trimming: 5 bases; junction bases outside the gene matches: 13. Germline V gene lookup returns CDR1 LNHDA and CDR2 SQIVND (reference sequence). The CDR3 protein is CASSIARLTGEFTGELFF. CDR3 in DNA: TGTGCCAGTAGTATAGCCCGCCTCACAGGGGAATTTACCGGGGAGCTGTTTTTT.

This clonotype appeared a few times. The V and J genes are TRBV5-1 and TRBJ1-2, with D unclear. The length of the CDR3 is 14 residues. Trimming stripped 4 bases from V and 5 bases from J, with 15 bases between. CDR1 SGHRS and CDR2 YFSETQ come from the germline V gene. CDR3 sequence reads: CASSRSPPSYGYTF. CDR3 bases: TGCGCCAGCAGCAGGTCGCCGCCCAGTTATGGCTACACCTTC.